The 26 T cell receptor beta chains below all came from one sample that was sequenced in a study of blood T cell repertoires in COVID-19. Sequencing used immunoSEQ multiplex PCR; TCRdb keeps in-frame clones, though not all of them. The data contain over 250,000 clones, 80% to 90% of them seen just once; the ten biggest clones take up around a tenth. Sequenced material: peripheral blood. Receptors originate from a woman aged 45-59 years who had recovered from COVID-19.

The rearrangement joins TRBV28 to TRBJ2-7, with TRBD2 matching over 10 bases. The length of the CDR3 is 15 residues. Germline V gene lookup returns CDR1 MDHEN and CDR2 SYDVKM. Unmatched junction bases numbered 7, after V lost 5 bases and J lost 3 bases. CDR3 coding DNA: TGTGCCAGCAGTCCTAGCGGGGGCGCCGTCTACGAGCAGTACTTC. Encoded protein: CASSPSGGAVYEQYF.

The rearrangement links TRBV28 to TRBJ1-3; no clear D. Germline V gene sequence: CDR1 MDHEN, CDR2 SYDVKM. The CDR3 is 15 amino acids. V dropped 1 base and J dropped 3 bases, with 10 bases sitting between them. Written as DNA, the CDR3 is TGTGCCAGCAGTTTATCTACTTTAGTTGGAAACACCATATATTTT. Its protein is CASSLSTLVGNTIYF.

This rearrangement joins TRBV12-3 or TRBV12-4 to TRBJ2-5, with 9 bases aligning to TRBD1. The CDR3 is made up of 12 amino acids. J was trimmed by 4 bases and V by 8 bases; bases with no gene match: 2. CDR3 sequence: CASGDRVETQYF. The CDR3 DNA is TGTGCCAGCGGGGACAGGGTAGAGACCCAGTACTTC.

This clone was seen a handful of times. The chain uses TRBV7-3 and TRBJ2-7, with 7 nucleotides matching TRBD1. The CDR3 is 13 amino acids. CDR1 and CDR2 from the germline V gene are SGHTA and FQGTGA. V was clipped by 5 bases and J by 2 bases; unmatched bases: 3. CDR3 in DNA: TGTGCCAGCAGCGGGACAGACACCTACGAGCAGTACTTC. Its translation: CASSGTDTYEQYF. The whole variable domain, remainder taken from reference TRBV7-3 and TRBJ2-7, is GAGVSQTPSNKVTEKGKYVELRCDPISGHTALYWYRQSLGQGPEFLIYFQGTGAADDSGLPNDRFFAVRPEGSVSTLKIQRTERGDSAVYLCASSGTDTYEQYFGPGTRLTVT.

The chain uses TRBV2 and TRBJ2-7, with D perhaps TRBD1 (5 bases). The CDR3 consists of 15 residues. V was clipped by 0 bases and J by 3 bases, with 12 bases between them. CDR1 is SNHLY, CDR2 FYNNEI, per germline. CDR3 in DNA: TGTGCCAGCAGTGAAGCGTCAGGGCTTGTCTACGAGCAGTACTTC. It yields the protein CASSEASGLVYEQYF. The whole variable domain, remainder taken from reference TRBV2 and TRBJ2-7, is EPEVTQTPSHQVTQMGQEVILRCVPISNHLYFYWYRQILGQKVEFLVSFYNNEISEKSEIFDDQFSVERPDGSNFTLKIRSTKLEDSAMYFCASSEASGLVYEQYFGPGTRLTVT.

The rearrangement joins TRBV19 to TRBJ2-1, with 13 positions matching TRBD2. Germline loops: CDR1 LNHDA, CDR2 SQIVND (reference sequence). V trimming: 6 bases; J trimming: 8 bases; junction bases outside the gene matches: 4. The CDR3 loop spans 14 amino acids. CDR3 loop: CASRIGLAGDEQFF. CDR3 nucleotide sequence: TGTGCCAGTAGAATCGGACTAGCGGGGGATGAGCAGTTCTTC.

J is TRBJ2-7 and V is TRBV18; a weak D match, TRBD2 (7 bases). Germline CDR1 is KGHSH and CDR2 is LQKENI. CDR3 length equals 13 residues. Trimming removed 10 bases at V and 3 bases at J, with 16 bases between. The CDR3 DNA sequence: TGTGCCACCCGCCCGGGGGGCAGCTACGAGCAGTACTTC. Encoded protein: CATRPGGSYEQYF.

This chain joins TRBV23-1 and TRBJ1-6; the D gene is possibly TRBD1 (6 bases). TRBV23-1 is an ORF for which the function is uncertain. V gave up 6 bases and J gave up 4 bases, with 10 bases separating them. There are 14 residues in the CDR3. The CDR3 nucleotides read TGCGCCAGCAGCCACCAGGGGTATAATTCACCCCTCCACTTT. Residues: CASSHQGYNSPLHF.

This chain uses TRBV28 with TRBJ1-1, with 7 bases that match TRBD1. The germline gives CDR1 MDHEN, CDR2 SYDVKM. The CDR3 covers 15 residues. V was clipped by 6 bases and J by 6 bases; unmatched bases: 13. The chain's CDR3 is CASSPWRGQGSEAFF. In DNA, the CDR3 is TGTGCCAGCAGCCCGTGGAGGGGGCAAGGGTCTGAAGCTTTCTTT.

This clone was seen more than once but under ten times. In the same sample, other DNA sequences code for this CDR3. The CDR3 spells CASSFGYEQYF. The DNA of the CDR3 is TGTGCCAGCAGTTTCGGGTACGAGCAGTACTTC. The chain is built from TRBV28 and TRBJ2-7; D gene unclear. The V and J ends lost 3 bases and 4 bases respectively, with 4 bases between them. CDR1 and CDR2 from the germline V gene are MDHEN and SYDVKM. This CDR3 region has 11 residues. Filled out from reference TRBV28 and TRBJ2-7, the complete variable domain reads DVKVTQSSRYLVKRTGEKVFLECVQDMDHENMFWYRQDPGLGLRLIYFSYDVKMKEKGDIPEGYSVSREKKERFSLILESASTNQTSMYLCASSFGYEQYFGPGTRLTVT.

This chain joins TRBV7-2 and TRBJ2-5, with TRBD2 matching over 9 bases. The V segment lost 2 bases and the J segment 5 bases; nucleotides outside the gene matches: 6. The length of the CDR3 is 15 residues. Germline CDR1 is SGHTA and CDR2 is FQGNSA. In nucleotides, the CDR3 is TGTGCCAGCAGCTTATTAGGGACTAGCTATGAGACCCAGTACTTC. Protein product: CASSLLGTSYETQYF.

The chain links TRBV11-3 to TRBJ2-5; 8 bases map to TRBD2. V shed 5 bases and J 0 bases; nucleotides not matched to a gene: 8. Germline V gives CDR1 SGHNT, CDR2 YENEEA. The CDR3 totals 16 residues. The CDR3 coding sequence is TGTGCCAGCAGCCCGGGGACTAGTCTTTACCAAGAGACCCAGTACTTC. This gives the protein CASSPGTSLYQETQYF.

The rearrangement uses TRBV10-3 and TRBJ2-5; unclear D gene. V lost 4 bases and J lost 1, with 10 bases in between. The CDR3 is 14 residues long. CDR1 and CDR2 (germline): ENHRY, SYGVKD. The CDR3 loop reads CAISAEAAQETQYF. The CDR3 region has the DNA TGTGCCATCAGTGCCGAGGCAGCCCAAGAGACCCAGTACTTC.

V gene TRBV19 combines with J gene TRBJ2-3; D ambiguous. With 3 bases removed from V and 3 bases from J, the gap between germline ends came to 4 bases. The CDR3 loop spans 12 amino acids. Germline V CDR1 and CDR2: LNHDA, SQIVND (reference sequence). The CDR3 loop is CASSIGTDTQYF. CDR3 nucleotides: TGTGCCAGTAGTATCGGGACAGATACGCAGTATTTT.

The chain carries TRBV3-1 (or the pseudogene TRBV3-2) and TRBJ1-2; 7 nucleotides line up with TRBD1. CDR1 LGHDT and CDR2 YNNKEL come from the germline V gene (reference sequence). This CDR3 has 13 residues. The junction had 2 bases not matched to a gene; V was cut back by 4 bases and J by 3 bases. CDR3 region: CASSPQGDYGYTF. The CDR3 region has the DNA TGTGCCAGCAGCCCCCAGGGGGACTATGGCTACACCTTC.

The V gene is TRBV7-2, the J gene TRBJ1-2, with 9 bases matching TRBD1. Trimming removed 1 base from V and 6 bases from J; junction bases left unmatched: 9. This CDR3 is 16 amino acids long. Per germline, CDR1 SGHTA and CDR2 FQGNSA. CDR3 protein: CASSLGGYDRGNGYTF. CDR3 nucleotide sequence: TGTGCCAGCAGCTTAGGAGGTTATGACAGGGGGAATGGCTACACCTTC.

J is TRBJ2-1 and V is TRBV5-4; 9 positions match TRBD1. Germline V gene sequence: CDR1 SGHNT, CDR2 YYREEE (reference sequence). The ends lost 4 bases at V and 9 bases at J; junction bases unmatched: 11. This CDR3 is built from 15 residues. The CDR3 loop reads CASSPRDRAWGEQFF. The CDR3 coding sequence is TGTGCCAGCAGCCCCCGGGACAGGGCCTGGGGTGAGCAGTTCTTC.

The chain employs TRBV5-1 and TRBJ1-1, with 8 positions matching TRBD1. CDR3 length: 15 amino acids. Trimming at V came to 4 bases and at J to 0 bases, leaving 5 bases not matched to a gene. CDR1 and CDR2 from the germline V gene are SGHRS and YFSETQ. CDR3 region: CASSQTGVLNTEAFF. The CDR3 nucleotides are TGCGCCAGCAGCCAGACAGGGGTGCTGAACACTGAAGCTTTCTTT.

The chain is built from TRBV29-1 and TRBJ2-7; 8 bases align to TRBD1. The CDR3 totals 14 residues. V shed 3 bases, J shed 7 bases, and the junction held 11 bases outside the gene matches. CDR1 and CDR2 from the germline V gene are SQVTM and ANQGSEA. CDR3 loop: CSVDRTGLGGEQYF. CDR3 DNA: TGCAGCGTTGACAGGACAGGGTTAGGGGGGGAGCAGTACTTC.

The gene calls are TRBV29-1 and TRBJ2-4; 7 nucleotides align to TRBD2. Germline CDR1 is SQVTM and CDR2 is ANQGSEA. The trim removed 4 bases at V and 1 base at J, leaving 7 bases unmatched. The CDR3 spans 15 residues. This CDR3 reads CSVGAGSWAKNIQYF. CDR3 bases: TGCAGCGTTGGAGCGGGGTCGTGGGCCAAAAACATTCAGTACTTC. Drawing the rest from reference TRBV29-1 and TRBJ2-4, the complete variable domain is SAVISQKPSRDICQRGTSLTIQCQVDSQVTMMFWYRQQPGQSLTLIATANQGSEATYESGFVIDKFPISRPNLTFSTLTVSNMSPEDSSIYLCSVGAGSWAKNIQYFGAGTRLSVL.

This chain joins TRBV6-5 and TRBJ2-5; perhaps TRBD1 as D (6 bases). This CDR3 spans 14 amino acids. The V gene's germline CDR1 is MNHEY and CDR2 SVGAGI. The V gene lost 10 bases and the J gene lost 7 bases, with 22 bases spanning the gap. Here the CDR3 reads CATRSGGGTGTQYF. CDR3 sequence (DNA): TGTGCCACTCGAAGCGGTGGGGGCACTGGGACCCAGTACTTC.

The J gene is TRBJ1-1, the V gene TRBV21-1. TRBV21-1 is described as a pseudogene. The CDR3 extends over 14 amino acids. The CDR3 coding sequence is TGTGCCAGCAGCAACTCCCCCTGCGGCACTGAAGCTTTCTTT. As protein: CASSNSPCGTEAFF.

V gene TRBV18 combines with J gene TRBJ1-5; D gene unclear. V gave up 0 bases and J gave up 2 bases, with 11 bases separating them. Germline V gives CDR1 KGHSH, CDR2 LQKENI. This CDR3 is built from 16 residues. As DNA, the CDR3 is TGTGCCAGCTCACCACCTACATTTAAAGGCAATCAGCCCCAGCATTTT. It is translated as CASSPPTFKGNQPQHF.

The V and J genes are TRBV27 and TRBJ2-5; possible D gene TRBD1, 5 bases. The CDR3 runs 14 residues. Germline values: CDR1 MNHEY, CDR2 SMNVEV (reference sequence). The ends were cut back, 4 bases at V and 1 base at J, with 10 bases in the middle. CDR3 in DNA: TGTGCCAGCAGTTACCAGGGTGTCCAAGAGACCCAGTACTTC. This sequence encodes CASSYQGVQETQYF.

The rearrangement uses TRBV19 and TRBJ2-1; 10 bases are shared with TRBD2. The germline V gene encodes CDR1 LNHDA and CDR2 SQIVND (reference sequence). This CDR3 has 19 amino acids. After removal of 9 bases from V and 4 bases from J, the junction contained 21 bases not matched to a gene. CDR3 residues: CASQVSPSLSGRPYNEQFF. The CDR3 DNA reads as TGTGCCAGCCAAGTATCCCCCAGCCTTAGCGGGAGGCCTTACAATGAGCAGTTCTTC.

In this sample, this clone turned up once. J is TRBJ2-3 and V is TRBV15, with TRBD2 matching over 8 bases. Germline CDR1 is LNHNV and CDR2 is YYDKDF (reference sequence). After removal of 1 base from V and 4 bases from J, the junction contained 4 bases not matched to a gene. This CDR3 contains 15 residues. The CDR3 sequence: CATSRVAGIADTQYF. In nucleotides, the CDR3 is TGTGCCACCAGCAGAGTAGCGGGAATTGCAGATACGCAGTATTTT.